Following are 10 T cell receptor beta chains from one sample sequenced in a study of control samples from healthy donors and cancer patients. The assay was immunoSEQ multiplex PCR, and TCRdb's table has in-frame clones only and misses some. This sample yields about 140,000 clones, of which roughly nine tenths are seen a single time; approximately 7% belongs to the top ten. Source material: blood. The source is a man between 18 and 29 years old in good health.

The rearrangement uses TRBV4-2 and TRBJ2-3, with a possible D match to TRBD2 (6 bases). The germline CDR1 and CDR2 sequences are LGHNA and YNFKEQ. The V gene lost 1 base and the J gene lost 0 bases, with 11 bases spanning the gap. CDR3 size: 16 residues. CDR3: CASSQVVGTSTDTQYF. CDR3 nucleotide sequence: TGTGCCAGCAGCCAAGTGGTGGGGACTAGCACAGATACGCAGTATTTT.

The chain couples TRBV7-9 to TRBJ2-7, with D possibly TRBD1 on 5 matching bases. The V end was cut by 7 bases, the J end by 2 bases, with 12 bases between. The CDR3 is 13 residues long. Germline CDR1 SEHNR, CDR2 FQNEAQ (reference sequence). The CDR3 DNA sequence: TGTGCCAGCACCACGCTGGGGCCCTACGAGCAGTACTTC. Its translation: CASTTLGPYEQYF.

This clone was counted once. The genes are TRBV7-2 and TRBJ2-7; tentative D call: TRBD1 (5 bases). Germline V gives CDR1 SGHTA, CDR2 FQGNSA. V was clipped by 7 bases and J by 4 bases, with 14 bases between them. The CDR3 has 13 amino acids. CDR3 amino acids: CASTDTPGYEQYF. The CDR3 nucleotides read TGTGCCAGCACGGACACCCCTGGGTACGAGCAGTACTTC.

The genes are TRBV10-2 and TRBJ1-1, with D possibly TRBD1 on 6 matching bases. CDR3 size: 13 residues. V lost 3 bases to trimming and J lost 7 bases, with 12 bases between them. The germline CDR1 and CDR2 sequences are WSHSY and SAAADI. CDR3 sequence reads: CASSDRGVSEAFF. CDR3 coding DNA: TGCGCCAGCAGTGACAGGGGTGTGAGTGAAGCTTTCTTT.

V and J are TRBV11-2 and TRBJ1-1, with D possibly TRBD1 on 5 matching bases. The CDR3 sequence is 13 residues long. Germline CDR1 is SGHAT and CDR2 is FQNNGV. V was shortened by 8 bases and J by 0 bases, with 10 bases between the two germline ends. Here the CDR3 reads CASEEGLNTEAFF. CDR3 bases: TGTGCCAGCGAGGAGGGACTGAACACTGAAGCTTTCTTT.

The chain combines TRBV18 with TRBJ1-2; 11 nucleotides match TRBD1. With 4 bases clipped from V and 6 bases from J, the junction kept 7 bases outside the gene matches. CDR1 is KGHSH and CDR2 is LQKENI in the germline V gene. The length of the CDR3 is 15 residues. CDR3 in amino acids: CASSRPGTGGNGYTF. The CDR3 DNA reads as TGTGCCAGCTCACGGCCCGGGACAGGGGGAAATGGCTACACCTTC.

This chain connects TRBV2 to TRBJ1-1; a weak D match, TRBD1 (5 bases). This CDR3 comprises 14 residues. CDR1 is SNHLY, CDR2 FYNNEI, per germline. Trimming removed 1 base from V and 4 bases from J, with 10 bases in between. The CDR3 nucleotides read TGTGCCAGCAGTGAAGTGTGGGGGTTCACTGAAGCTTTCTTT. The encoded protein is CASSEVWGFTEAFF. Filled out from reference TRBV2 and TRBJ1-1, the complete variable domain reads EPEVTQTPSHQVTQMGQEVILRCVPISNHLYFYWYRQILGQKVEFLVSFYNNEISEKSEIFDDQFSVERPDGSNFTLKIRSTKLEDSAMYFCASSEVWGFTEAFFGQGTRLTVV.

The genes are TRBV5-6 and TRBJ1-5, with D unclear. This CDR3 contains 15 residues. The V end lost 2 bases, the J end lost 2 bases, and 11 bases lay between the germline ends. CDR1 SGHDT and CDR2 YYEEEE come from the germline V gene. The CDR3 DNA is TGTGCCAGCAGCTTAGGACCGAGCGGCAATCAGCCCCAGCATTTT. Amino acid sequence: CASSLGPSGNQPQHF.

The rearrangement links TRBV18 to TRBJ2-3; 7 positions agree with TRBD2. V trimming: 3 bases; J trimming: 4 bases; junction bases outside the gene matches: 7. The germline gives CDR1 KGHSH, CDR2 LQKENI. The CDR3 runs 15 residues. The CDR3 nucleotides read TGTGCCAGCTCACCGAGGAATAGCGGGTCAGATACGCAGTATTTT. It codes for CASSPRNSGSDTQYF.

CDR3 sequence (DNA): TGTGCCAGCAGCCGCCCGGGACAGGGTTATCAGCCCCAGCATTTT. As protein: CASSRPGQGYQPQHF. The gene calls are TRBV7-9 and TRBJ1-5; 9 nucleotides line up with TRBD1. Germline values: CDR1 SEHNR, CDR2 FQNEAQ (reference sequence). This CDR3 region has 15 residues. Trimming cost V 5 bases and J 5 bases; bases outside gene matches: 7. Using reference TRBV7-9 and TRBJ1-5 for the parts outside the CDR3, the full variable domain is DTGVSQNPRHKITKRGQNVTFRCDPISEHNRLYWYRQTLGQGPEFLTYFQNEAQLEKSRLLSDRFSAERPKGSFSTLEIQRTEQGDSAMYLCASSRPGQGYQPQHFGDGTRLSIL.